The 5 T cell receptor beta chains below all came from one sample that was sequenced in a study of beta chain features in type 1 diabetes. TCRB transcripts that were expressed got sequenced, as all of the isolated RNA had been reverse transcribed. The method was immunoSEQ multiplex PCR; TCRdb's version includes in-frame clones alone and lacks a portion of them. The data contain hundreds of thousands of clones, about 16% of them singletons. Material for sequencing was naive CD4+ T cells from blood. The receptors shown here come from a man aged 18 to 29 in good health.

The chain joins TRBV5-4 to TRBJ2-1, with TRBD1 matching over 11 bases. The V gene end was trimmed by 4 bases and the J gene end by 8 bases; junction bases not matched to a gene: 11. CDR3 length: 16 amino acids. Germline assignment: CDR1 SGHNT and CDR2 YYREEE (reference sequence). The CDR3 DNA follows: TGTGCCAGCAGCCCCAGACCGGGACAGGGGGATCATGAGCAGTTCTTC. It yields the protein CASSPRPGQGDHEQFF.

A remark on this clone: Compared with germline, one end of the junction differs, possibly owing to a read error. CDR3 sequence: CASTPSGGF. CDR3 nucleotide sequence: TGTGCCAGCACTCCCTCCGGAGGCTTC. The J gene is TRBJ2-7, the V gene TRBV2, with D possibly matching TRBD2 (5 bases). The CDR3 covers 9 residues. Germline CDR1 reads SNHLY; CDR2 reads FYNNEI.

This clone was picked up a small number of times. This chain links TRBV6-1 with TRBJ2-5; D gene unclear. The ends were cut back, 6 bases at V and 2 bases at J, with 10 bases in the middle. Germline CDR1 and CDR2: MNHNS and SASEGT. The CDR3 length is 13 residues. The CDR3 loop is CASRRALQETQYF. Written as DNA, the CDR3 is TGTGCCAGCAGGCGAGCCTTACAAGAGACCCAGTACTTC.

The table lists this clone with a few counts. The V and J genes are TRBV9 and TRBJ1-2; the match to TRBD1 covers 7 bases. From germline, CDR1 is SGDLS and CDR2 YYNGEE. This CDR3 contains 14 residues. The V segment lost 3 bases and the J segment 2 bases; nucleotides outside the gene matches: 4. CDR3 DNA: TGTGCCAGCAGCGACCGGGACAGCAACTATGGCTACACCTTC. Amino acid sequence: CASSDRDSNYGYTF. Combining the CDR3 with reference TRBV9 and TRBJ1-2 gives the whole variable domain DSGVTQTPKHLITATGQRVTLRCSPRSGDLSVYWYQQSLDQGLQFLIQYYNGEERAKGNILERFSAQQFPDLHSELNLSSLELGDSALYFCASSDRDSNYGYTFGSGTRLTVV.

With regard to this clone: Other nucleotide sequences in the sample specify the same CDR3. The rearrangement joins TRBV7-3 to TRBJ2-3; D unclear. V was pared by 4 bases and J by 6 bases, with 5 bases between. The CDR3 length is 11 residues. Germline lookup yields CDR1 SGHTA and CDR2 FQGTGA. CDR3 DNA: TGTGCCAGCAGCTCTTCGGATACGCAGTATTTT. It translates to CASSSSDTQYF.